This T cell receptor beta chain was obtained from a study of CD8 T cells in ankylosing spondylitis. MiXCR was run by TCRdb on the 5' RACE reads, yielding one entry per CDR3 protein. The sample holds some 140,000 distinct CDR3 sequences, approximately 7.3% seen once. V was clipped by 2 bases and J by 2 bases, with 9 bases between them. Germline CDR1 is SEHNR and CDR2 is FQNEAQ (reference sequence). The CDR3 extends over 14 amino acids. The table lists this clonotype with many counts. The sequencing input was blood, either unsorted or a sorted T cell fraction (not recorded which). V and J are TRBV7-9 and TRBJ1-2; D is unclear. The receptor comes from a female donor with ankylosing spondylitis or in good health (not recorded which). The chain's CDR3 is CASSLLSENYGYTF. CDR3 coding DNA: TGTGCCAGCAGCTTATTGTCAGAGAACTATGGCTACACCTTC.